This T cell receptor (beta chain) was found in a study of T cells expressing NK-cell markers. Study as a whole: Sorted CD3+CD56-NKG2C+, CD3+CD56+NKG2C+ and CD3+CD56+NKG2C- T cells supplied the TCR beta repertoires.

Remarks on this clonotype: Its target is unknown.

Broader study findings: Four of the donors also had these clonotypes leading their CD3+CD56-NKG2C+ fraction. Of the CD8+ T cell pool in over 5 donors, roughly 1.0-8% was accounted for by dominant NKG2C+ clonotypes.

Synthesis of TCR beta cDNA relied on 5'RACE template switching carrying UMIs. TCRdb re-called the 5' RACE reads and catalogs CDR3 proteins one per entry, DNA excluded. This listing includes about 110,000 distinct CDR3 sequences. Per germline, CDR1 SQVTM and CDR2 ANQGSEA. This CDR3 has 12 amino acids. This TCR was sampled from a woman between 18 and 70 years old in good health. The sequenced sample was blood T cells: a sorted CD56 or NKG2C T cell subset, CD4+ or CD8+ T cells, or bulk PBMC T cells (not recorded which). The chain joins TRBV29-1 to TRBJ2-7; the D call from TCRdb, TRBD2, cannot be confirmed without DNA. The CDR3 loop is CSVEASRYEQYF.